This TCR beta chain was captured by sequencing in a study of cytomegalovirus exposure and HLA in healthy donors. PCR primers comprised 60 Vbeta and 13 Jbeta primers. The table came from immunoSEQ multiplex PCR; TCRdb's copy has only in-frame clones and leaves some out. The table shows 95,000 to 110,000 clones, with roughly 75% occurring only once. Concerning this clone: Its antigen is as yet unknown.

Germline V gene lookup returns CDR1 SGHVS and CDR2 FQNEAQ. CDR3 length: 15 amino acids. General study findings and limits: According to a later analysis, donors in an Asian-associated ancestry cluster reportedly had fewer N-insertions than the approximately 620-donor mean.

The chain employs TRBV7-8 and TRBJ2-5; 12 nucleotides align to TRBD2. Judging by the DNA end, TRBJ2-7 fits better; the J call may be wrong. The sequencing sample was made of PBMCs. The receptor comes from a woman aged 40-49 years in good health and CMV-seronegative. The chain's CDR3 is CASTRTSGTAYEQYF. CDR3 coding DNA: TGTGCCAGCACCAGGACTAGCGGGACAGCCTACGAGCAGTACTTC.